One and the same sample provided the 19 T cell receptor beta chains below, sequenced in a study of shared clonotypes between healthy human individuals. Generated by immunoSEQ multiplex PCR, the TCRdb table keeps only in-frame clones and is missing some. The sample yields about 1.1 million clones, around 82% seen once. The sample was memory CD4+ T cells from PBMCs. Subset here: CD45RA-negative fraction. The receptors originated from a man aged 18 to 29 in good health. Some clones in this sample may be carry-over from other donors' samples.

The V and J genes are TRBV5-4 and TRBJ2-6; a weak D match, TRBD1 (5 bases). CDR3 length: 15 amino acids. In germline, CDR1 is SGHNT, CDR2 YYREEE (reference sequence). The V end lost 0 bases, the J end lost 4 bases, and 8 bases lay between the germline ends. The CDR3 sequence is CASSLGGAGANVLTF. CDR3 DNA sequence: TGTGCCAGCAGCTTGGGGGGCGCAGGGGCCAACGTCCTGACTTTC.

In this sample, this clone turned up a few times. CDR3 sequence reads: CASSWDRANTEAFF. The CDR3 nucleotides are TGTGCCAGCAGCTGGGACAGGGCGAACACTGAAGCTTTCTTT. V usage is TRBV5-6 and J usage is TRBJ1-1; TRBD1 matches at 9 bases. Germline-derived CDR1 and CDR2 are SGHDT and YYEEEE. CDR3 length equals 14 residues. V gave up 3 bases and J gave up 1 base; unmatched junction bases: 1.

The chain is built from TRBV27 and TRBJ2-6, with D possibly being TRBD1 or TRBD2 (6 bases each). Germline-derived CDR1 and CDR2 are MNHEY and SMNVEV (reference sequence). Between the trimmed V and J ends, which lost 3 bases and 3 bases, there was a span of 12 bases. This CDR3 is built from 16 residues. The CDR3 nucleotides are TGTGCCAGCAGTTTTGGGGGGCTAAGTGGGGCCAACGTCCTGACTTTC. It codes for CASSFGGLSGANVLTF. Supplemented by reference TRBV27 and TRBJ2-6, the full variable domain reads EAQVTQNPRYLITVTGKKLTVTCSQNMNHEYMSWYRQDPGLGLRQIYYSMNVEVTDKGDVPEGYKVSRKEKRNFPLILESPSPNQTSLYFCASSFGGLSGANVLTFGAGSRLTVL.

This clone was found many times. Other DNA sequences within the sample encode an identical CDR3. The rearrangement joins TRBV11-2 to TRBJ2-1, with 8 bases aligning to TRBD2. V lost 7 bases to trimming and J lost 1 base; unmatched junction nucleotides: 3. The germline V gene has CDR1 SGHAT and CDR2 FQNNGV. The CDR3 is made up of 14 amino acids. The CDR3 DNA reads TGTGCCAGCAAGGGCGGGAGGTCCTACAATGAGCAGTTCTTC. It specifies CASKGGRSYNEQFF.

The CDR3 nucleotides are TGCGCCAGCAGCTCGACCGGAGTACAGGGAGAAAAAGCTTTCTTT. Protein product: CASSSTGVQGEKAFF. This chain joins TRBV5-1 and TRBJ1-1; D is perhaps TRBD1 (6 bases). The V end lost 3 bases, the J end lost 9 bases, and 21 bases lay between the germline ends. The CDR3 totals 15 residues. From germline, CDR1 is SGHRS and CDR2 YFSETQ.

Only a few counts were recorded for this clone. The V call is TRBV28, the J call TRBJ1-2, with 7 nucleotides matching TRBD1. CDR3 length: 15 amino acids. The junction had 7 bases not matched to a gene; V was cut back by 5 bases and J by 1 base. CDR1 is MDHEN and CDR2 is SYDVKM in the germline V gene. Here the CDR3 reads CASSHPPGGNYGYTF. The CDR3 DNA reads TGTGCCAGCAGTCACCCACCAGGGGGTAACTATGGCTACACCTTC.

This chain joins TRBV10-3 and TRBJ2-5; 11 positions agree with TRBD1. The junction had 2 bases not matched to a gene; V was cut back by 8 bases and J by 3 bases. There are 13 residues in the CDR3. Germline-derived CDR1 and CDR2 are ENHRY and SYGVKD. The CDR3 DNA sequence: TGTGCCATCGGACAGGGGGCCGAAGAGACCCAGTACTTC. Translating it yields CAIGQGAEETQYF.

The chain couples TRBV2 to TRBJ1-1; D ambiguous. Per the germline V gene, CDR1 is SNHLY and CDR2 is FYNNEI. There are 14 residues in the CDR3. Trimming removed 1 base from V and 4 bases from J, with 10 bases in between. The CDR3 DNA reads TGTGCCAGCAGTGAAGTGAGGGAGACCACTGAAGCTTTCTTT. Translation gives CASSEVRETTEAFF.

The V call is TRBV9, the J call TRBJ2-7; tentatively, D is TRBD2 (6 bases). CDR1 and CDR2 from the germline V gene are SGDLS and YYNGEE. The ends were cut back, 5 bases at V and 2 bases at J, with 20 bases in the middle. The CDR3 has 16 residues. CDR3 DNA: TGTGCCAGCAGTCCTCACCCCGGGACTGTAACCTACGAGCAGTACTTC. This translates into CASSPHPGTVTYEQYF. Full variable domain (missing parts from reference TRBV9 and TRBJ2-7): DSGVTQTPKHLITATGQRVTLRCSPRSGDLSVYWYQQSLDQGLQFLIQYYNGEERAKGNILERFSAQQFPDLHSELNLSSLELGDSALYFCASSPHPGTVTYEQYFGPGTRLTVT.

This clone has more than one count but fewer than ten. The chain is built from TRBV4-2 and TRBJ2-7; a possible D gene is TRBD1 (6 bases). This CDR3 is 17 amino acids long. Trimming shortened V by 4 bases and J by 0 bases, and 19 bases separated the two germline ends. The V gene's germline CDR1 is LGHNA and CDR2 YNFKEQ. This chain's CDR3 is CASSRQAGQASSYEQYF. The DNA of the CDR3 is TGTGCCAGCAGCCGACAGGCGGGCCAGGCTAGCTCCTACGAGCAGTACTTC.

The chain is built from TRBV6-5 and TRBJ2-7, with a possible D match to TRBD1 (6 bases). Trimming left V 4 bases short and J 7 bases short, with 20 bases between. CDR1 and CDR2 from the germline V gene are MNHEY and SVGAGI. The CDR3 runs 15 residues. Written as DNA, the CDR3 is TGTGCCAGCAGTTCCTTTGGGGACACCCCGGAGGAGCAGTACTTC. It codes for CASSSFGDTPEEQYF.

The rearrangement joins TRBV6-1 to TRBJ2-7; no clear D gene. Germline V CDR1 and CDR2: MNHNS, SASEGT. Trimming removed 2 bases from V and 3 bases from J, with 11 bases in between. This CDR3 contains 14 residues. CDR3 nucleotide sequence: TGTGCCAGCAGTGAACCGCGCCTTCGCTACGAGCAGTACTTC. It encodes CASSEPRLRYEQYF.

The chain combines TRBV2 with TRBJ1-2; 8 bases align to TRBD1. The germline V gene has CDR1 SNHLY and CDR2 FYNNEI. The junction had 6 bases not matched to a gene; V was cut back by 6 bases and J by 0 bases. CDR3 length: 15 residues. Written as DNA, the CDR3 is TGTGCCAGCAGACTGCAGGGGGCGCCTAACTATGGCTACACCTTC. This codes for CASRLQGAPNYGYTF.

The J gene is TRBJ1-5, the V gene TRBV4-3; TRBD1 might be the D (5 bases). The CDR3 is 13 residues long. V lost 4 bases and J 6 bases, leaving 10 bases between the germline ends. CDR1 is LGHNA, CDR2 YSLEER, per germline. In nucleotides, the CDR3 is TGCGCCAGCAGCCGGGACGGCGGTCAGCCCCAGCATTTT. Encoded protein: CASSRDGGQPQHF.

The chain has TRBV29-1 and TRBJ1-4; TRBD1 is a possible D gene (6 bases). The CDR3 spans 14 residues. Between the trimmed V and J ends, which lost 4 bases and 4 bases, there was a span of 13 bases. CDR1 is SQVTM and CDR2 is ANQGSEA in the germline V gene. CDR3 sequence (DNA): TGCAGCGTTGCTGAACAGGGTGATAATGAAAAACTGTTTTTT. As protein: CSVAEQGDNEKLFF.

CDR3 in DNA: TGTGCCAGCAGCTTGAAGCCCTACTGGCGGGAGTTTACCGGGGAGCTGTTTTTT. Translating gives CASSLKPYWREFTGELFF. The V and J genes are TRBV7-9 and TRBJ2-2; 7 nucleotides align to TRBD2. Germline CDR1 reads SEHNR; CDR2 reads FQNEAQ (reference sequence). Trimming at V came to 3 bases and at J to 5 bases, leaving 15 bases not matched to a gene. CDR3 length equals 18 residues.

The CDR3 DNA reads as TGTGCCAGCGGCCTCAGCACAGATACGCAGTATTTT. Its translation: CASGLSTDTQYF. This chain connects TRBV7-2 to TRBJ2-3; D gene uncertain. This CDR3 region has 12 residues. Germline V gene data show CDR1 as SGHTA and CDR2 as FQGNSA. Trimming left V 8 bases short and J 0 bases short, with 6 bases between.

The CDR3: CASRTSRGGEQFF. In nucleotides, the CDR3 is TGTGCCAGCAGGACTAGCAGGGGCGGTGAGCAGTTCTTC. The chain recombines TRBV2 with TRBJ2-1; possible D gene TRBD2, 7 bases. This CDR3 contains 13 residues. Trimming pared 6 bases from V and 9 bases from J, leaving 15 bases between. CDR1 and CDR2 (germline): SNHLY, FYNNEI.

This clone came up many times. The chain has TRBV27 and TRBJ2-7; no clear D. The CDR3 sequence is 16 residues long. Germline assignment: CDR1 MNHEY and CDR2 SMNVEV (reference sequence). The V and J ends lost 0 bases and 1 base respectively, with 13 bases between them. The CDR3 DNA sequence: TGTGCCAGCAGTTTATCGCTTCCAGGCGATTCCTACGAGCAGTACTTC. Translation: CASSLSLPGDSYEQYF.